The 25 T cell receptor beta chains below come from one sample, sequenced in a study of siplizumab effects on memory and regulatory T cells. Clones were read by immunoSEQ multiplex PCR, and TCRdb kept only the in-frame ones, dropping some. In the table there are about 100,000 clones, 94% of which are singletons. Sequencing used non-Treg CD4+ T cells sorted from blood. All receptors derive from a human donor in good health.

J is TRBJ1-5 and V is TRBV6-5; 7 positions match TRBD1. The CDR3 covers 14 residues. V trimming: 3 bases; J trimming: 2 bases; junction bases outside the gene matches: 1. CDR1 MNHEY and CDR2 SVGAGI come from the germline V gene. This CDR3 is CASSYGTGNQPQHF. The DNA for the CDR3 is TGTGCCAGCAGTTATGGGACAGGCAATCAGCCCCAGCATTTT.

The chain uses TRBV28 and TRBJ1-4, with a weak D call TRBD1 (6 bases). V was clipped by 4 bases and J by 0 bases, with 9 bases between them. This CDR3 contains 15 residues. Germline assignment: CDR1 MDHEN and CDR2 SYDVKM. This chain's CDR3 is CASSSGQTTNEKLFF. CDR3 DNA: TGTGCCAGCAGTTCCGGACAGACAACTAATGAAAAACTGTTTTTT.

This clone has only one observation. The chain employs TRBV19 and TRBJ2-7; possibly TRBD1 for D (7 bases). Germline CDR1 is LNHDA and CDR2 is SQIVND (reference sequence). The CDR3 has 11 amino acids. Trimming removed 6 bases at V and 5 bases at J, with 8 bases between. CDR3 loop: CASSRGDEQYF. CDR3 DNA sequence: TGTGCCAGTAGCAGGGGGGACGAGCAGTACTTC.

The rearrangement joins TRBV2 to TRBJ2-5; TRBD2 aligns across 7 bases. This CDR3 has 15 residues. V dropped 7 bases and J dropped 5; count of bases not matched to a gene: 13. Germline CDR1 SNHLY, CDR2 FYNNEI. Here the CDR3 DNA reads TGTGCCAGCAAGTCAATGGGCGGGAGTGTTGAGACCCAGTACTTC. Its protein product is CASKSMGGSVETQYF.

The V and J genes are TRBV4-1 and TRBJ2-5; 7 bases map to TRBD1. The CDR3 length is 14 residues. The V and J ends lost 4 bases and 5 bases, in that order; junction bases with no gene match: 7. From germline, CDR1 is MGHRA and CDR2 YSYEKL. The CDR3 nucleotides read TGCGCCAGCAGCCGACAGGGAGTAGGGGAGACCCAGTACTTC. Protein sequence: CASSRQGVGETQYF.

In DNA form, the CDR3 reads TGCGCCAGCAAGGGCGGGAGGGCTTTGGGGCAAGAGACCCAGTACTTC. Translated, it gives CASKGGRALGQETQYF. The chain joins TRBV5-1 to TRBJ2-5; 9 positions match TRBD2. CDR1 is SGHRS, CDR2 YFSETQ, per germline. CDR3 length: 16 amino acids. V shed 6 bases, J shed 2 bases, and the junction held 11 bases outside the gene matches.

This clone has a single count. The chain combines TRBV30 with TRBJ1-4; D is possibly TRBD1 (5 bases). V lost 0 bases to trimming and J lost 7 bases, with 12 bases between them. The CDR3 runs 14 residues. Per the germline V gene, CDR1 is GTSNPN and CDR2 is SVGIG (reference sequence). As DNA, the CDR3 is TGTGCCTGGAGTGTGCAGGGATCAGGTGAAAAACTGTTTTTT. Translating gives CAWSVQGSGEKLFF.

In its sample, this clone was seen once. The genes are TRBV6-4 and TRBJ2-1; 10 bases are shared with TRBD2. The CDR3 length is 15 residues. Germline V gene lookup returns CDR1 MRHNA and CDR2 SNTAGT. The trim removed 5 bases at V and 6 bases at J, leaving 7 bases unmatched. CDR3 DNA sequence: TGTGCCAGCAGTAAGCTAGCGGGAGCCCTCAATGAGCAGTTCTTC. Its translation is CASSKLAGALNEQFF.

The chain combines TRBV4-1 with TRBJ2-7; D is uncertain. V lost 1 base and J 2 bases, leaving 15 bases between the germline ends. This CDR3 is 16 amino acids long. Germline lookup yields CDR1 MGHRA and CDR2 YSYEKL. The CDR3 DNA reads TGCGCCAGCAGCCAAGCCGCCGTAGCCACCCCCTACGAGCAGTACTTC. Translated, it gives CASSQAAVATPYEQYF.

The V and J genes are TRBV7-2 and TRBJ2-1; 8 bases line up with TRBD1. V shed 5 bases and J 0 bases; nucleotides not matched to a gene: 3. Per the germline V gene, CDR1 is SGHTA and CDR2 is FQGNSA. This CDR3 contains 15 residues. CDR3 in amino acids: CASSPTGASYNEQFF. The DNA for the CDR3 is TGTGCCAGCAGCCCGACAGGGGCCTCCTACAATGAGCAGTTCTTC.

The chain joins TRBV2 to TRBJ2-7; perhaps TRBD2 as D (6 bases). Germline assignment: CDR1 SNHLY and CDR2 FYNNEI. Trimming removed 11 bases at V and 0 bases at J, with 11 bases between. The CDR3 totals 12 residues. The CDR3 DNA reads as TGTGCCGGCGGACTATTCTCCTACGAGCAGTACTTC. It is translated as CAGGLFSYEQYF.

The CDR3 spells CAIQANLISGANVLTF. In nucleotides, the CDR3 is TGTGCCATCCAAGCTAATTTGATCTCTGGGGCCAACGTCCTGACTTTC. The V and J genes are TRBV28 and TRBJ2-6; no clear D. The V gene's germline CDR1 is MDHEN and CDR2 SYDVKM. The CDR3 spans 16 residues. V lost 10 bases to trimming and J lost 0 bases, with 16 bases between them.

This rearrangement joins TRBV2 to TRBJ1-5, with D unclear. V shed 1 base and J shed 10 bases, with 14 bases lying between them. The CDR3 covers 14 residues. Germline V gives CDR1 SNHLY, CDR2 FYNNEI. CDR3 in amino acids: CASSEGWSGSPQHF. The CDR3 region has the DNA TGTGCCAGCAGTGAAGGTTGGTCCGGGAGTCCCCAGCATTTT.

The chain links TRBV5-4 to TRBJ2-1; tentatively, D is TRBD1 (5 bases). V lost 0 bases and J 5 bases, leaving 15 bases between the germline ends. This CDR3 region has 16 residues. Looked up from germline, CDR1 is SGHNT and CDR2 is YYREEE (reference sequence). The CDR3 protein is CASSLGGRASDNEQFF. In DNA form, the CDR3 reads TGTGCCAGCAGCTTGGGGGGCAGGGCGAGTGACAATGAGCAGTTCTTC.

The genes are TRBV13 and TRBJ2-4, with TRBD1 identical over 10 bases. Trimming removed 4 bases from V and 3 bases from J; junction bases left unmatched: 3. CDR3 length: 15 amino acids. From germline, CDR1 is PRHDT and CDR2 FYEKMQ (reference sequence). The CDR3 DNA reads TGTGCCAGCAGCTCGGGACAGGGGTTCAAAAACATTCAGTACTTC. Translation: CASSSGQGFKNIQYF.

This rearrangement joins TRBV7-9 to TRBJ2-5; D uncertain. The CDR3 has 12 amino acids. V dropped 1 base and J dropped 5 bases, with 5 bases sitting between them. Germline-derived CDR1 and CDR2 are SEHNR and FQNEAQ (reference sequence). The CDR3 sequence: CASSLGIETQYF. The CDR3 DNA is TGTGCCAGCAGCTTAGGGATTGAGACCCAGTACTTC.

The J gene is TRBJ2-7, the V gene TRBV6-5, with D tentatively TRBD1 (6 bases). The CDR3 length is 15 residues. The V gene's germline CDR1 is MNHEY and CDR2 SVGAGI. V gave up 3 bases and J gave up 2 bases, with 14 bases separating them. The CDR3 protein is CASSYSAGETYEQYF. CDR3 nucleotide sequence: TGTGCCAGCAGTTATTCGGCAGGGGAAACCTACGAGCAGTACTTC.

The chain employs TRBV10-3 and TRBJ1-3; the D gene is possibly TRBD1 (6 bases). The CDR3 totals 15 residues. The germline gives CDR1 ENHRY, CDR2 SYGVKD. The V end lost 4 bases, the J end lost 4 bases, and 14 bases lay between the germline ends. The CDR3 DNA follows: TGTGCCATCAGTGCCACAGGGTCGGGGGGAAACACCATATATTTT. The encoded protein is CAISATGSGGNTIYF.

This clone was observed a single time. CDR3 amino acids: CASSQTMRRGYSNQPQHF. CDR3 bases: TGCGCCAGCAGCCAAACGATGCGCAGAGGGTATAGCAATCAGCCCCAGCATTTT. This chain joins TRBV4-1 and TRBJ1-5; D gene uncertain. The CDR3 totals 18 residues. V lost 2 bases, J lost 0 bases, and 17 bases lay in between. The V gene's germline CDR1 is MGHRA and CDR2 YSYEKL.

The chain has TRBV2 and TRBJ2-5; D remains ambiguous. The germline V and J ends were trimmed by 7 bases and 1 base, with 10 bases remaining between them. Germline V gene data show CDR1 as SNHLY and CDR2 as FYNNEI. The CDR3 runs 13 residues. The DNA for the CDR3 is TGTGCCAGCAACACACGGAGCCAAGAGACCCAGTACTTC. Residues: CASNTRSQETQYF.

The chain recombines TRBV19 with TRBJ2-7; TRBD1 agrees at 9 bases. With V trimmed by 6 bases and J by 2 bases, 5 bases remained unmatched. The CDR3 covers 14 residues. Germline lookup yields CDR1 LNHDA and CDR2 SQIVND (reference sequence). CDR3: CASSRQGEAYEQYF. The DNA of the CDR3 is TGTGCCAGTAGCCGACAGGGGGAGGCCTACGAGCAGTACTTC. Complete variable domain (other parts from reference TRBV19 and TRBJ2-7): DGGITQSPKYLFRKEGQNVTLSCEQNLNHDAMYWYRQDPGQGLRLIYYSQIVNDFQKGDIAEGYSVSREKKESFPLTVTSAQKNPTAFYLCASSRQGEAYEQYFGPGTRLTVT.

V and J are TRBV5-4 and TRBJ2-1, with no clear D. This CDR3 is built from 11 residues. Trimming left V 4 bases short and J 5 bases short, with 4 bases between. Germline V gene sequence: CDR1 SGHNT, CDR2 YYREEE (reference sequence). The CDR3 nucleotides are TGTGCCAGCAGCCAACACAATGAGCAGTTCTTC. Translated, it gives CASSQHNEQFF.

The chain links TRBV15 to TRBJ1-5; the D is unclear. The CDR3 totals 14 residues. The V and J ends lost 1 base and 1 base respectively, with 5 bases between them. Per the germline V gene, CDR1 is LNHNV and CDR2 is YYDKDF (reference sequence). The chain's CDR3 is CATSRGGSNQPQHF. CDR3 coding DNA: TGTGCCACCAGCAGAGGTGGAAGCAATCAGCCCCAGCATTTT.

The chain couples TRBV5-5 to TRBJ1-4; D gene uncertain. V was shortened by 6 bases and J by 2 bases, with 14 bases between the two germline ends. The V gene's germline CDR1 is SGHKS and CDR2 YYEKEE (reference sequence). The CDR3 runs 15 residues. CDR3 sequence (DNA): TGTGCCAGCAATAAAGGTTCAGGTACTAATGAAAAACTGTTTTTT. Translation: CASNKGSGTNEKLFF.

The chain recombines TRBV10-3 with TRBJ2-1; D gene ambiguous. Trimming cost V 9 bases and J 5 bases, with 14 bases left between them. CDR1 and CDR2 (germline): ENHRY, SYGVKD. The CDR3 spans 13 residues. CDR3 region: CAIVNSPDNEQFF. CDR3 sequence (DNA): TGTGCCATAGTGAACAGTCCCGACAATGAGCAGTTCTTC.